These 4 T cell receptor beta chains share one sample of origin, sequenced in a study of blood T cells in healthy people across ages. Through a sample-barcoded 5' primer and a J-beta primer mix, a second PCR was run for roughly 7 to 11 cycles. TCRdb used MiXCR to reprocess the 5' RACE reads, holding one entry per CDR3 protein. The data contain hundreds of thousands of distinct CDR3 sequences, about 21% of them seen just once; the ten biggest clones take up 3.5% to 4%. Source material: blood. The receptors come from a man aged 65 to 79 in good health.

The CDR3 spells CASSKGPAGDHEQFF. The CDR3 DNA reads as TGTGCCAGCAGCAAGGGACCAGCGGGAGACCATGAGCAGTTCTTC. This rearrangement joins TRBV6-6 to TRBJ2-1, with 8 nucleotides matching TRBD2. The CDR3 runs to 15 residues. The germline CDR1 and CDR2 sequences are MNHNY and SVGAGI (reference sequence). Trimming at V came to 6 bases and at J to 8 bases, leaving 12 bases not matched to a gene.

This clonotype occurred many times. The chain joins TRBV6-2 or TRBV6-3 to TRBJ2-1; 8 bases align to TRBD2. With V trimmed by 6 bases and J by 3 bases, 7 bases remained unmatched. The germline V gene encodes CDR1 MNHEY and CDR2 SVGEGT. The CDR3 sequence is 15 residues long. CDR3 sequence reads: CASRDTSGGYNEQFF. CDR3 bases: TGTGCCAGCAGAGATACTAGCGGAGGCTACAATGAGCAGTTCTTC.

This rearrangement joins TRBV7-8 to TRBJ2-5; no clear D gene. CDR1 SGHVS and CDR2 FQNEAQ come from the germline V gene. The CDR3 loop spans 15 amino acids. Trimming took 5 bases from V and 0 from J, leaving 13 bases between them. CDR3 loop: CASSRVVGNQETQYF. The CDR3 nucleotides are TGTGCCAGCAGCCGGGTAGTGGGGAACCAAGAGACCCAGTACTTC.

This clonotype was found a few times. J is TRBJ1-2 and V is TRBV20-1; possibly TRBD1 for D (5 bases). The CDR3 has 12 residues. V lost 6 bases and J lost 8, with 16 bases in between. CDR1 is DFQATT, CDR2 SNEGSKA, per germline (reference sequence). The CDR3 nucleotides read TGCAGTGCGACGCAAGGGGTCGGCGGCTACACCTTC. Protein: CSATQGVGGYTF.